These 30 T cell receptor beta chains originate from one sample sequenced in a study of vaccination and CD4 T cells after COVID-19. Treatment: approximately 10-day PBMC culture with coronavirus spike peptide pools or control peptides (ViraFEST assay). Antigen specificity for these receptors is unknown. Oncomine TCR Beta short-read sequencing was applied to DNA from cultured CD4+ T cells. TCRdb reanalysed the PCR reads using MiXCR and keeps one entry per CDR3 protein. In the table there are about 7,100 distinct CDR3 sequences, 55% to 75% of which are singletons. Material for sequencing was CD4+ T cells from blood, cultured in vitro. These TCRs come from a human donor who had recovered from COVID-19.

This clonotype counts as medium-sized. J is TRBJ1-4 and V is TRBV6-1; tentative D call: TRBD1 (5 bases). The length of the CDR3 is 12 residues. The germline V and J ends were trimmed by 8 bases and 12 bases, with 16 bases remaining between them. Germline V CDR1 and CDR2: MNHNS, SASEGT. The CDR3 is CASRRGGDQLFF. The CDR3 bases are TGTGCCAGCCGACGGGGCGGGGATCAACTGTTTTTT.

The chain carries TRBV27 and TRBJ2-4; 9 bases match TRBD2. This CDR3 spans 17 amino acids. V lost 2 bases, J lost 1 base, and 6 bases stayed unmatched. Germline V CDR1 and CDR2: MNHEY, SMNVEV (reference sequence). The CDR3 coding sequence is TGTGCCAGCAGTTTACGCGCGGGAGGGCTTGCCAAAAACATTCAGTACTTC. It yields the protein CASSLRAGGLAKNIQYF.

The chain recombines TRBV20-1 with TRBJ1-3; 12 bases are shared with TRBD1. The J segment lost 6 bases and the V segment lost 6 bases, leaving 18 bases of the junction unmatched. The CDR3 runs 18 residues. Germline V gives CDR1 DFQATT, CDR2 SNEGSKA (reference sequence). DNA of the CDR3: TGCAGTGCGAGATCGGGACAGGGGGCCGAGGCCGGGTCAAACACCATATATTTT. Translated: CSARSGQGAEAGSNTIYF.

The rearrangement joins TRBV7-3 to TRBJ1-1; D is uncertain. This CDR3 region has 13 residues. V lost 5 bases, J lost 2 bases, and 9 bases lay in between. Germline-derived CDR1 and CDR2 are SGHTA and FQGTGA. The CDR3 reads CASSRQVNTEAFF. In DNA form, the CDR3 reads TGTGCCAGCAGCCGCCAGGTAAACACTGAAGCTTTCTTT.

The V and J genes are TRBV6-2 or TRBV6-3 and TRBJ2-7, with 10 bases that match TRBD2. V lost 8 bases and J lost 3; bases outside the gene matches: 10. The V gene's germline CDR1 is MNHEY and CDR2 SVGEGT. The CDR3 has 15 residues. The chain's CDR3 is CASRKTLAGDYEQYF. The CDR3 nucleotides read TGTGCCAGCCGAAAAACGCTAGCGGGAGACTACGAGCAGTACTTC.

The chain combines TRBV7-3 with TRBJ2-5; a weak D match, TRBD2 (7 bases). V was trimmed by 8 bases and J by 1 base, leaving 11 bases between them. The length of the CDR3 is 13 residues. Germline V gene sequence: CDR1 SGHTA, CDR2 FQGTGA. The CDR3 spells CASGRGPQETQYF. The DNA for the CDR3 is TGTGCCAGCGGGCGGGGGCCCCAAGAGACCCAGTACTTC.

This clonotype was recorded a few times. The junction differs from germline at one of its ends, possibly a read error. This sequence joins TRBV7-7 and TRBJ1-6; D unresolved. The germline CDR1 and CDR2 sequences are SSHAT and FNYEAQ (reference sequence). This CDR3 is 13 amino acids long. This CDR3 reads CASSLTTNSPLHF. The CDR3 DNA is TGTGCTAGCAGCTTAACTACGAATTCACCCCTCCACTTT.

This chain uses TRBV27 with TRBJ1-4; no firm D call. From germline, CDR1 is MNHEY and CDR2 SMNVEV (reference sequence). The CDR3 has 13 residues. The V and J ends lost 7 bases and 5 bases respectively, with 11 bases between them. CDR3 residues: CASNPRLNEKLFF. CDR3 coding DNA: TGTGCCAGCAACCCACGGTTAAATGAAAAACTGTTTTTT.

This chain connects TRBV7-3 to TRBJ1-6; D is unclear. This CDR3 has 13 residues. The ends were cut back, 1 base at V and 7 bases at J, with 5 bases in the middle. Germline V gives CDR1 SGHTA, CDR2 FQGTGA. The CDR3 protein is CASSLMANSPLHF. As DNA, the CDR3 is TGTGCCAGCAGCTTAATGGCGAATTCACCCCTCCACTTT. Full variable domain (rest looked up from reference TRBV7-3 and TRBJ1-6): GAGVSQTPSNKVTEKGKYVELRCDPISGHTALYWYRQSLGQGPEFLIYFQGTGAADDSGLPNDRFFAVRPEGSVSTLKIQRTERGDSAVYLCASSLMANSPLHFGNGTRLTVT.

The V call is TRBV19, the J call TRBJ1-2, with D possibly being TRBD1 (6 bases). Germline assignment: CDR1 LNHDA and CDR2 SQIVND (reference sequence). CDR3 length: 13 amino acids. V shed 4 bases and J shed 8 bases, with 14 bases lying between them. The CDR3 DNA sequence: TGTGCCAGTAGTAATACAGGGCGGGCGGGCTACACCTTC. It yields the protein CASSNTGRAGYTF. Based on the CDR3 plus reference TRBV19 and TRBJ1-2, the full variable domain is DGGITQSPKYLFRKEGQNVTLSCEQNLNHDAMYWYRQDPGQGLRLIYYSQIVNDFQKGDIAEGYSVSREKKESFPLTVTSAQKNPTAFYLCASSNTGRAGYTFGSGTRLTVV.

This chain connects TRBV6-1 to TRBJ2-3, with D maybe TRBD2 (7 bases). CDR1 MNHNS and CDR2 SASEGT come from the germline V gene. The CDR3 contains 16 residues. The V end lost 2 bases, the J end lost 4 bases, and 16 bases lay between the germline ends. For the CDR3, the DNA is TGTGCCAGCAGTGAAAGGGGGGGGCGCAGCCCAGATACGCAGTATTTT. This codes for CASSERGGRSPDTQYF.

This chain connects TRBV25-1 to TRBJ2-7; TRBD1 matches at 7 bases. Germline V gene sequence: CDR1 MGHDK, CDR2 SYGVNS. V lost 9 bases and J lost 0; bases outside the gene matches: 5. This CDR3 region has 13 residues. In nucleotides, the CDR3 is TGTGCCAGTAGGACAGGATCCTCCTACGAGCAGTACTTC. This sequence encodes CASRTGSSYEQYF.

The rearrangement links TRBV20-1 to TRBJ2-1; 11 positions match TRBD2. The V gene end was trimmed by 4 bases and the J gene end by 9 bases; junction bases not matched to a gene: 8. The germline CDR1 and CDR2 sequences are DFQATT and SNEGSKA (reference sequence). CDR3 size: 14 residues. The CDR3 here is CSATSSGGLGEQFF. The CDR3 region has the DNA TGCAGTGCTACATCTAGCGGGGGGCTGGGTGAGCAGTTCTTC.

The chain joins TRBV7-9 to TRBJ1-1, with 7 bases matching TRBD1. Trimming removed 5 bases from V and 6 bases from J; junction bases left unmatched: 6. Germline V gene lookup returns CDR1 SEHNR and CDR2 FQNEAQ (reference sequence). This CDR3 spans 13 amino acids. CDR3 region: CASSPAGGPEAFF. CDR3 sequence (DNA): TGTGCCAGCAGCCCCGCAGGGGGACCTGAAGCTTTCTTT.

This clonotype was detected once. The genes are TRBV11-2 and TRBJ2-7; TRBD2 agrees at 8 bases. The CDR3 extends over 17 amino acids. Germline trimming cut 3 bases from V and 5 bases from J; bases unmatched to any gene: 15. CDR1 is SGHAT and CDR2 is FQNNGV in the germline V gene. CDR3 residues: CASSFGPPGLDPNEQYF. CDR3 nucleotides: TGTGCCAGCAGCTTTGGGCCCCCGGGACTAGACCCCAACGAGCAGTACTTC.

The chain has TRBV11-2 and TRBJ1-5; 9 bases map to TRBD1. CDR1 is SGHAT, CDR2 FQNNGV, per germline. J gave up 6 bases and V 5 bases, and 5 bases lay outside the gene matches. The CDR3 sequence is 14 residues long. The CDR3 nucleotides read TGTGCCAGCAGCCGGGACAGGGCCGGTCAGCCCCAGCATTTT. Its translation: CASSRDRAGQPQHF. Full variable domain (rest looked up from reference TRBV11-2 and TRBJ1-5): EAGVAQSPRYKIIEKRQSVAFWCNPISGHATLYWYQQILGQGPKLLIQFQNNGVVDDSQLPKDRFSAERLKGVDSTLKIQPAKLEDSAVYLCASSRDRAGQPQHFGDGTRLSIL.

V and J are TRBV2 and TRBJ1-5, with unresolved D. From germline, CDR1 is SNHLY and CDR2 FYNNEI. This CDR3 is built from 14 residues. Trimming pared 7 bases from V and 2 bases from J, leaving 12 bases between. The CDR3 DNA is TGTGCCAGCACTCCCGGACGAGGCAATCAGCCCCAGCATTTT. Its translation is CASTPGRGNQPQHF.

The J gene is TRBJ2-1, the V gene TRBV7-9; no clear D. This CDR3 has 11 residues. CDR1 is SEHNR and CDR2 is FQNEAQ in the germline V gene (reference sequence). Trimming removed 5 bases from V and 8 bases from J, with 7 bases in between. The CDR3 is CASSGFDEQFF. CDR3 coding DNA: TGTGCCAGCAGCGGGTTTGATGAGCAGTTCTTC.

The chain employs TRBV7-2 and TRBJ1-1, with 11 bases matching TRBD1. CDR3 size: 17 residues. V was clipped by 0 bases and J by 6 bases; unmatched bases: 9. Per the germline V gene, CDR1 is SGHTA and CDR2 is FQGNSA. The CDR3 coding sequence is TGTGCCAGCAGCTTAGCGAACGGACAGGGGGCTGGGGCTGAAGCTTTCTTT. Translated: CASSLANGQGAGAEAFF.

The rearrangement joins TRBV20-1 to TRBJ2-3; 8 bases fit TRBD2. This CDR3 region has 13 residues. The germline V gene encodes CDR1 DFQATT and CDR2 SNEGSKA (reference sequence). V shed 3 bases, J shed 6 bases, and the junction held 5 bases outside the gene matches. The CDR3, as DNA: TGCAGTGCTAGTGGTAGCGGGGTTGATACGCAGTATTTT. Translated: CSASGSGVDTQYF.

This sequence joins TRBV6-2 or TRBV6-3 and TRBJ1-5; 7 bases fit TRBD1. In germline, CDR1 is MNHEY, CDR2 SVGEGT. J lost 3 bases, V lost 6 bases, and 8 bases had no gene match. The CDR3 length is 15 residues. The CDR3 nucleotides read TGTGCCAGCAGCCCGACAGGGAGAGACAATCAGCCCCAGCATTTT. It codes for CASSPTGRDNQPQHF.

The chain links TRBV20-1 to TRBJ2-3; possible D gene TRBD2, 5 bases. This CDR3 has 12 amino acids. Trimming removed 3 bases from V and 6 bases from J, with 10 bases in between. Germline V gene lookup returns CDR1 DFQATT and CDR2 SNEGSKA (reference sequence). In DNA form, the CDR3 reads TGCAGTGCTAGCTCCTCGGGGGATACGCAGTATTTT. It encodes CSASSSGDTQYF.

A word on this clonotype: This sequence may be a read error, since a much larger clone differs from it by one base. The V call is TRBV10-1, the J call TRBJ2-3; D uncertain. The CDR3 length is 12 residues. CDR1 is WNHNN, CDR2 SYGVQD, per germline (reference sequence). CDR3 amino acids: CASSGNTETQYF. DNA of the CDR3: TGCGCCAGCAGTGGGAACACAGAAACGCAGTATTTT.

This clonotype appeared once. In DNA form, the CDR3 reads TGTGCCAGCAGCTTTGGCACAGTCACTAGCACAGATACGCAGTATTTT. Protein sequence: CASSFGTVTSTDTQYF. This rearrangement joins TRBV7-6 to TRBJ2-3; D uncertain. The CDR3 is 16 amino acids. Per the germline V gene, CDR1 is SGHVS and CDR2 is FNYEAQ. Trimming cost V 3 bases and J 0 bases, with 13 bases left between them.

This sequence joins TRBV2 and TRBJ2-5; D is possibly TRBD1 or TRBD2 (6 bases each). V lost 7 bases, J lost 5 bases, and 14 bases lay in between. This CDR3 has 13 residues. CDR1 and CDR2 from the germline V gene are SNHLY and FYNNEI. CDR3 DNA: TGTGCCAGCAACCACAGGGAGGAGGAGACCCAGTACTTC. The encoded protein is CASNHREEETQYF. The full variable domain, completed using reference TRBV2 and TRBJ2-5, is EPEVTQTPSHQVTQMGQEVILRCVPISNHLYFYWYRQILGQKVEFLVSFYNNEISEKSEIFDDQFSVERPDGSNFTLKIRSTKLEDSAMYFCASNHREEETQYFGPGTRLLVL.

The table lists this clonotype with a few counts. The chain couples TRBV7-6 to TRBJ2-5; D unresolved. Germline V gene sequence: CDR1 SGHVS, CDR2 FNYEAQ. Trimming cost V 1 base and J 2 bases, with 11 bases left between them. This CDR3 region has 15 residues. CDR3 DNA sequence: TGTGCCAGCAGCTTAGTCTCCCCACTACAAGAGACCCAGTACTTC. Translation gives CASSLVSPLQETQYF.

By share, this clonotype ranks as medium-sized. J is TRBJ1-2 and V is TRBV7-2, with no clear D. Trimming took off 5 bases at V and 6 bases at J, with 10 bases between the two ends. The germline V gene has CDR1 SGHTA and CDR2 FQGNSA. This CDR3 has 12 amino acids. As DNA, the CDR3 is TGTGCCAGCAGCCTTCTTGGTCATGGCTACACCTTC. This sequence encodes CASSLLGHGYTF.

This clonotype turned up a few times. CDR3 residues: CASSFGGSGEFSGYTF. CDR3 sequence (DNA): TGTGCCAGCAGCTTTGGGGGCTCGGGGGAATTCTCTGGCTACACCTTC. The J gene is TRBJ1-2, the V gene TRBV7-2; D is perhaps TRBD1 (6 bases). CDR3 length equals 16 residues. CDR1 and CDR2 from the germline V gene are SGHTA and FQGNSA. V dropped 3 bases and J dropped 7 bases, with 21 bases sitting between them.

This clonotype appeared a few times. The chain is built from TRBV15 and TRBJ1-2; unclear D gene. Germline CDR1 and CDR2: LNHNV and YYDKDF (reference sequence). V lost 0 bases to trimming and J lost 2 bases, with 13 bases between them. The length of the CDR3 is 16 residues. CDR3 sequence reads: CATSRDFGRLNYGYTF. The CDR3, as DNA: TGTGCCACCAGCAGAGACTTCGGACGCTTGAACTATGGCTACACCTTC.

This rearrangement joins TRBV7-2 to TRBJ1-1; D perhaps matches TRBD1 (5 bases). This CDR3 has 15 residues. Germline CDR1 SGHTA, CDR2 FQGNSA. V lost 5 bases, J lost 0 bases, and 13 bases lay in between. Here the CDR3 DNA reads TGTGCCAGCAGCGTCGACAGAGCGATGAACACTGAAGCTTTCTTT. It is translated as CASSVDRAMNTEAFF.